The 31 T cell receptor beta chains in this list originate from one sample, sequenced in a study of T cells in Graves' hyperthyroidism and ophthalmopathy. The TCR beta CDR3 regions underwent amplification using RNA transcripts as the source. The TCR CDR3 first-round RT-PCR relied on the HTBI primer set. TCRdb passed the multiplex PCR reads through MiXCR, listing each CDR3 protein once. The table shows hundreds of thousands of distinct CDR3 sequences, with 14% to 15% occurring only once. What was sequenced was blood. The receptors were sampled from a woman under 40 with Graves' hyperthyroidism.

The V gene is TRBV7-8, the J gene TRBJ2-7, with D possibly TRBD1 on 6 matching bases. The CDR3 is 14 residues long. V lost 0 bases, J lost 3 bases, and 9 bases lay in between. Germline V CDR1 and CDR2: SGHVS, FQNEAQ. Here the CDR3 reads CASSLALTGYEQYF. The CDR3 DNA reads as TGTGCCAGCAGCTTAGCGTTGACAGGCTACGAGCAGTACTTC.

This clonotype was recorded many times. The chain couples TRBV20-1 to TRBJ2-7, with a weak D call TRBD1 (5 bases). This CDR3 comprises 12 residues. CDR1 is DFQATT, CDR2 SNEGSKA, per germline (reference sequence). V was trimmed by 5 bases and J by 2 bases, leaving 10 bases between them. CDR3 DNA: TGCAGTGCTCCCAAGGGGACCTACGAGCAGTACTTC. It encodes CSAPKGTYEQYF.

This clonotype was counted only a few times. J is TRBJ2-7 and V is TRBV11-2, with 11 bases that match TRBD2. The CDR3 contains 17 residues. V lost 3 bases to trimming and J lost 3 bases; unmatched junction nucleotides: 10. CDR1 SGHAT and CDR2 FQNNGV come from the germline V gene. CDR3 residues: CASSFDTRGTSGYEQYF. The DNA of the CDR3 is TGTGCCAGCAGCTTCGATACTCGGGGGACTAGCGGCTACGAGCAGTACTTC.

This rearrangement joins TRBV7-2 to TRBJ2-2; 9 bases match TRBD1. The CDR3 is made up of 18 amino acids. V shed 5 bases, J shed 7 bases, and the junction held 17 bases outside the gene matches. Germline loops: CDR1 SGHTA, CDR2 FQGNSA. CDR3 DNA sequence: TGTGCCAGCAGCCGGCGGCCGTCGGGACAGGGTGTTGGCGGGGAGCTGTTTTTT. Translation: CASSRRPSGQGVGGELFF.

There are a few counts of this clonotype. The CDR3 DNA follows: TGTGCCAGCAGCGACGTCTCGGGCACTGAAGCTTTCTTT. It yields the protein CASSDVSGTEAFF. The chain carries TRBV5-5 and TRBJ1-1; D gene unclear. The CDR3 runs to 13 residues. Germline lookup yields CDR1 SGHKS and CDR2 YYEKEE (reference sequence). With 4 bases removed from V and 4 bases from J, the gap between germline ends came to 11 bases.

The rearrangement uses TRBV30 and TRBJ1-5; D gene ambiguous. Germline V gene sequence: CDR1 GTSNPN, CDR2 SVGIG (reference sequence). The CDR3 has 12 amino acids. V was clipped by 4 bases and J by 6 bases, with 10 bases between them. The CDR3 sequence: CAWKGMGQPQHF. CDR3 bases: TGTGCCTGGAAGGGAATGGGTCAGCCCCAGCATTTT.

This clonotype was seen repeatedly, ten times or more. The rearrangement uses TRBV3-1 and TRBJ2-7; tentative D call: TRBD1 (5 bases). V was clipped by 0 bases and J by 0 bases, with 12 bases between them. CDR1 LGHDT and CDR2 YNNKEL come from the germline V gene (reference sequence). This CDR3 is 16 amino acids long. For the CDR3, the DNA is TGTGCCAGCAGCCAAGAGGCCCCCAGGGCCTCCTACGAGCAGTACTTC. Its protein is CASSQEAPRASYEQYF.

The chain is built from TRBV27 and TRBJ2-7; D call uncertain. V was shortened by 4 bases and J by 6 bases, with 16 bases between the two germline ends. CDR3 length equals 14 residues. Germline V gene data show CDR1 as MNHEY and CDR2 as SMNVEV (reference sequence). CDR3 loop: CASSSRVPLSEQYF. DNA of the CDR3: TGTGCCAGCAGTTCCCGGGTCCCCTTGAGCGAGCAGTACTTC.

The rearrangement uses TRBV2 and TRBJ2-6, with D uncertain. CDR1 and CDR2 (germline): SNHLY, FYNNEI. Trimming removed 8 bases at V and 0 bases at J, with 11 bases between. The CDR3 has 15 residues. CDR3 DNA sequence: TGTGCCAGCGATAGGCACAGCTCTGGGGCCAACGTCCTGACTTTC. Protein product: CASDRHSSGANVLTF.

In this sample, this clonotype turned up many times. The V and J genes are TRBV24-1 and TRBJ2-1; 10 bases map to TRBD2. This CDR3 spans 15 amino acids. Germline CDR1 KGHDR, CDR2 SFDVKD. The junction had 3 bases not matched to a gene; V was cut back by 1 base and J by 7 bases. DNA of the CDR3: TGTGCCACCAGTGATTTCGTACTAGCGGGGAATGAGCAGTTCTTC. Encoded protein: CATSDFVLAGNEQFF.

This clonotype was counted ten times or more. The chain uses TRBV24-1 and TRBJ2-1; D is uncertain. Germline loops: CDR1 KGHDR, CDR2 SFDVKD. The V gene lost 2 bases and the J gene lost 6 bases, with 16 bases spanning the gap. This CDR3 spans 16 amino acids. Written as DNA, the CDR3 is TGTGCCACCAGTGATTCAGGCAGACTGCTGCGCAATGAGCAGTTCTTC. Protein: CATSDSGRLLRNEQFF.

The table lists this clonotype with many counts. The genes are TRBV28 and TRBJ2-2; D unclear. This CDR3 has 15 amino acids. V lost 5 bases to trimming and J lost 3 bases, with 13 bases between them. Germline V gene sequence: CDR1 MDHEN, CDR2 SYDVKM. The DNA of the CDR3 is TGTGCCAGCAGTCCCGGGCATCTGGACACCGGGGAGCTGTTTTTT. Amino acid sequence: CASSPGHLDTGELFF.

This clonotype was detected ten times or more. As DNA, the CDR3 is TGCGCCAGCAGCTCACATCACAGGGACTTCACAGATACGCAGTATTTT. As protein: CASSSHHRDFTDTQYF. J is TRBJ2-3 and V is TRBV5-1; D assignment may be TRBD1 or TRBD2 (6 bases each). The CDR3 is 16 amino acids. The germline V and J ends were trimmed by 3 bases and 2 bases, with 16 bases remaining between them. Germline CDR1 SGHRS, CDR2 YFSETQ.

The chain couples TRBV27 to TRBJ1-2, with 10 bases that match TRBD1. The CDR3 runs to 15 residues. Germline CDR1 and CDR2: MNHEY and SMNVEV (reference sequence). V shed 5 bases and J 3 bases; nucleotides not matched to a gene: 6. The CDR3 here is CASSLRQGADYGYTF. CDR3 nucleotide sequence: TGTGCCAGCAGTCTCCGACAGGGGGCTGACTATGGCTACACCTTC.

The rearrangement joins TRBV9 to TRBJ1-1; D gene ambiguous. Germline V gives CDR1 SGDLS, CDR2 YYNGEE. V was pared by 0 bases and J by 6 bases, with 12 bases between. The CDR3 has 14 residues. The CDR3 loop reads CASSVVWNEAEAFF. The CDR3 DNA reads TGTGCCAGCAGCGTAGTTTGGAATGAGGCTGAAGCTTTCTTT.

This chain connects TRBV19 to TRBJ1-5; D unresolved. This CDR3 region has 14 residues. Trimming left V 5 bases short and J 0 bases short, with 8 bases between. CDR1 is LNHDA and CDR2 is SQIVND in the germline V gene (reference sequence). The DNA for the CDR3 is TGTGCCAGTAGTGCCAGTGATAGCAATCAGCCCCAGCATTTT. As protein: CASSASDSNQPQHF.

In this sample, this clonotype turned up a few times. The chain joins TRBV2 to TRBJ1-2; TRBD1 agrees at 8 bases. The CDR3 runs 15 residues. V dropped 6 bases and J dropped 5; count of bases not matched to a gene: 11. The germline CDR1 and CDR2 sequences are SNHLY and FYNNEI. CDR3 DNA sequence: TGTGCCAGCAGCCCAAACGGACAGGGACCTTATGGCTACACCTTC. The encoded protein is CASSPNGQGPYGYTF.

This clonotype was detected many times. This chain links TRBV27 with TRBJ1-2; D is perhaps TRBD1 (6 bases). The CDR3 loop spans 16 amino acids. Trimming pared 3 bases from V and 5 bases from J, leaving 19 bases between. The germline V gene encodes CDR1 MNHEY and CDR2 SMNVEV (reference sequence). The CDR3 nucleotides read TGTGCCAGCAGTTTCGTTCTTGGCCGTCAGGGGTATGGCTACACCTTC. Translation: CASSFVLGRQGYGYTF.

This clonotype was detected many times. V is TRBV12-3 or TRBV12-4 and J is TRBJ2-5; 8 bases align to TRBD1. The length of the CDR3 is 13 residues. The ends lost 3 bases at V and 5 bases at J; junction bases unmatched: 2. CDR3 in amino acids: CASSFTGGETQYF. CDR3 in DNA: TGTGCCAGCAGTTTCACAGGGGGTGAGACCCAGTACTTC.

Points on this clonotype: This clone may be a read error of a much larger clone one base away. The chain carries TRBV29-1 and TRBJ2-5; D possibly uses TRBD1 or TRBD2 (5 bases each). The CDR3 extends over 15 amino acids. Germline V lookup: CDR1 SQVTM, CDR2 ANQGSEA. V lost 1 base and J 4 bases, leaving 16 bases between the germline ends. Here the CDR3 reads CSVEGGWEIGETQYF. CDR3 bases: TGCAGCGTTGAAGGGGGGTGGGAGATCGGAGAGACCCAGTACTTC.

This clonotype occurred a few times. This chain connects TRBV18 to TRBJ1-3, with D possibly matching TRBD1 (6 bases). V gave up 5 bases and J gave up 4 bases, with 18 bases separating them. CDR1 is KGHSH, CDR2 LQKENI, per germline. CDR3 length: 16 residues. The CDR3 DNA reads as TGTGCCAGCTCAGAAGTTCCCCTGACAGGCGGAAACACCATATATTTT. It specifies CASSEVPLTGGNTIYF.

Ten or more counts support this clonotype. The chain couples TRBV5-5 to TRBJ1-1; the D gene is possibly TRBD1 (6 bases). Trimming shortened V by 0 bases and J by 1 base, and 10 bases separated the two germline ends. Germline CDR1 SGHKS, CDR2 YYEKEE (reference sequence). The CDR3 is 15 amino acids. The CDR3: CASSLVGQKNTEAFF. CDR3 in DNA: TGTGCCAGCAGCTTGGTTGGACAGAAGAACACTGAAGCTTTCTTT.

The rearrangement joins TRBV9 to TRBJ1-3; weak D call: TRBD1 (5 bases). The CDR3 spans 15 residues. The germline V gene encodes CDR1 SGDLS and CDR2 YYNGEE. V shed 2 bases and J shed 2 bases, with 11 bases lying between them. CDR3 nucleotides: TGTGCCAGCAGCGTCGATTGGGGGGCTGGAAACACCATATATTTT. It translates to CASSVDWGAGNTIYF.

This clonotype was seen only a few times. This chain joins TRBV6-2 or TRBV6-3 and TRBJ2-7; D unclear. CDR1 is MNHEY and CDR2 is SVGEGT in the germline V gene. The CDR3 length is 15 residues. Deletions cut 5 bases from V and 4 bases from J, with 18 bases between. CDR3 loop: CASSSSRRHAYEQYF. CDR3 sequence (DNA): TGTGCCAGCAGTAGTTCGCGGAGACACGCGTACGAGCAGTACTTC.

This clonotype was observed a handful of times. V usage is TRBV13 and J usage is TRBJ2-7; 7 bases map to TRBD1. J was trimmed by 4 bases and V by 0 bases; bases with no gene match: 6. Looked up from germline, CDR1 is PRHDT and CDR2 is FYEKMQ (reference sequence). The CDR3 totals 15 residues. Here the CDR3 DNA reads TGTGCCAGCAGCTTAGGAGAGGGGGCTCGTTACGAGCAGTACTTC. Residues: CASSLGEGARYEQYF.

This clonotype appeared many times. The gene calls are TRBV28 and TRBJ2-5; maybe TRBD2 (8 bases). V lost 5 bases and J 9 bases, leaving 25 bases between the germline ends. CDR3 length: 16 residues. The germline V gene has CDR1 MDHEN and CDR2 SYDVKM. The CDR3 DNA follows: TGTGCCAGCAGTCCCACCAGCGGGGGACAGATAAAGTCCCAGTACTTC. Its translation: CASSPTSGGQIKSQYF.

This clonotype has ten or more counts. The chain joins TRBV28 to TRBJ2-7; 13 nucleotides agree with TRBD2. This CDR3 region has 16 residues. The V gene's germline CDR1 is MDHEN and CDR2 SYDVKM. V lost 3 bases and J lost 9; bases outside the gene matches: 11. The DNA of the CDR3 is TGTGCCAGCAGTTTCGGGGGAGCGGGACTAGCGGGGACGCAGTACTTC. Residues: CASSFGGAGLAGTQYF. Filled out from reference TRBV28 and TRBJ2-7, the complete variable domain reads DVKVTQSSRYLVKRTGEKVFLECVQDMDHENMFWYRQDPGLGLRLIYFSYDVKMKEKGDIPEGYSVSREKKERFSLILESASTNQTSMYLCASSFGGAGLAGTQYFGPGTRLTVT.

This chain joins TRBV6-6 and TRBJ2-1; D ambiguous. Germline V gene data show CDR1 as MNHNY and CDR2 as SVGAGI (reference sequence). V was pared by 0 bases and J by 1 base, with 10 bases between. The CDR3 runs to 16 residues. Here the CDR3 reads CASSYSWLQSYNEQFF. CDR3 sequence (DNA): TGTGCCAGCAGTTACTCCTGGCTACAATCCTACAATGAGCAGTTCTTC.

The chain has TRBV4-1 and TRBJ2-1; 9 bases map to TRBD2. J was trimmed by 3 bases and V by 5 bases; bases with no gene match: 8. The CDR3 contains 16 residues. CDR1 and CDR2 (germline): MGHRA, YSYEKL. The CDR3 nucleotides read TGCGCCAGCAGCACCCACCTAGCGGGGTACTACAATGAGCAGTTCTTC. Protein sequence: CASSTHLAGYYNEQFF.

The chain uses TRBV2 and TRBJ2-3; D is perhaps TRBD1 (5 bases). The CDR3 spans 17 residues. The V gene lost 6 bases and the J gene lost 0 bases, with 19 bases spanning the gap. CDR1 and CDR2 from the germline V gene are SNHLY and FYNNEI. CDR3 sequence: CASSALLGARSTDTQYF. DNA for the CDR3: TGTGCCAGCAGCGCCCTTCTAGGGGCGCGAAGCACAGATACGCAGTATTTT.

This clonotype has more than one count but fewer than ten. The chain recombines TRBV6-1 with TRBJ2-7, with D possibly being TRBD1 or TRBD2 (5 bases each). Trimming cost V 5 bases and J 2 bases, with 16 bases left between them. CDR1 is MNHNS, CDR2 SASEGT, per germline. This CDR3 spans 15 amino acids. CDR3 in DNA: TGTGCCAGCAGTCAGAGGGACCTGGGAACCTACGAGCAGTACTTC. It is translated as CASSQRDLGTYEQYF.